This T cell receptor beta chain emerged from a study of cytomegalovirus exposure and HLA in healthy donors (dated by TCRdb to the late 2010s). Some background on the complete study: An earlier analysis of some 600 of the donors reported 276 Gb of sequence data and around 120 million unique TCR beta sequences obtained from about 200 million T cells. Approximately 310 gigabases of sequencing data and tens of millions of unique TCR sequences were included in an early release covering about 700 HLA-typed donors. Of the approximately 400 genotyped donors, around 81% fell in the genetic ancestry cluster associated with self-reported Caucasian donors. The study aimed to test whether cataloging public T cell receptors could reveal signatures of past pathogen exposure. The study profiled the T cell repertoires of fewer than 850 subjects by immunosequencing and related them to cytomegalovirus serostatus. A separate validation cohort of roughly 130 different subjects was used in addition to the approximately 670-subject first cohort. The study combined high-throughput TCR immunosequencing, statistical association of individual TCRs with disease status, and machine learning to predict cytomegalovirus infection status. A later analysis re-analyzed previously published TCR beta repertoires from 666 donors and added high-resolution HLA genotyping to study TCR occurrence patterns. Rather than using new phenotypic data, the later analysis identified candidate immune exposures from TCR beta sequences and from how often those sequences occurred across donors. An earlier analysis of 587 of the donors used high-throughput TCR beta sequencing to judge whether each TCR beta V gene segment behaved as functional or pseudogenic. Donor age, sex, ethnicity and CMV serostatus were compiled together with the repertoire data. In a later genetic analysis, genome-wide SNP genotypes for about 60% of the 666 donors were used, and that subset was treated as a discovery cohort. Every repertoire in the discovery cohort had been generated on one and the same sequencing platform. HLA typing included class I and class II loci at four-digit resolution. Typing coverage varied by locus: 629-630 donors for A, B, C, DRB1 and DQB1; about 520 for DQA1; about 590 for DPA1; approximately 490 for DPB1. Because of strong linkage in the cohort, a few DR-DQ haplotypes were treated as single units for association and clustering. Across some 400 genotyped donors of the cohort, an average of roughly 250,000 unique TCR beta nucleotide sequences per donor were sequenced, and 15% to 20% of those sequences were non-productive.

The trim is 0 bases for V and 6 bases for J, with a gap of 18 bases between the germline ends. In the germline V gene, CDR1 corresponds to SGHDN and CDR2 to FVKESK. The CDR3 spans 17 residues, from the cysteine through the phenylalanine. The sequence is cut down to CDR3 DNA, 51 bases in frame from base 1. Receptors were amplified or captured by the immunoSEQ multiplex PCR assay. The multiplex PCR relied on a mix of 60 forward primers for TCR Vbeta segments and 13 reverse primers for TCR Jbeta segments. The CDR3 region of rearranged TCR beta genes was amplified from genomic DNA with a multiplex PCR assay. Amplified TCR beta libraries were sequenced as 87-base-pair reads on the Illumina HiSeq System. In the original analysis: A later analysis counted tens of millions of unique TCR beta chains across the 550 to 800 repertoires, and roughly 9.9 million of these chains were shared by at least two donors. To remove PCR and sequencing errors, raw reads were error-corrected and collapsed into unique sequences using a nearest-neighbor algorithm that merged closely related sequences. To assign V, D and J gene segments, CDR3 sequences were aligned to IMGT reference sequences. For a sequence to be retained, at least a six-nucleotide match to both a V gene segment and a J gene segment was required. Rearrangements were called productive when the CDR3 lacked stop codons and stayed in frame with V and J; all others were non-productive. Following IMGT convention, CDR3 was defined as the stretch from the second conserved V-encoded cysteine up to the conserved J-encoded phenylalanine. In an earlier analysis of more than 550 of the donors, sequences lacking an unambiguous match to a single V gene segment were excluded. An earlier analysis of approximately 590 of the donors classified V segments as functional when productive rearrangements were above 56.7% and as segregating when the standard deviation between donors was above 5%. A statistical classification framework was developed to diagnose cytomegalovirus status using the catalog of TCR beta chain sequences. In a later analysis, V and J genes were assigned by comparing TCR nucleotide sequences against IMGT/GENE-DB human TR gene sequences. The TCRdist pipeline was used in a later analysis to assign CDR3 sequences and most-parsimonious VDJ recombination scenarios. In a later analysis, each TCR beta chain was defined by its CDR3 amino acid sequence together with its V-gene family, and reads without a unique V-gene family were excluded. To address suspected cross-contamination and a sequencing artifact, a later analysis removed 592 highly shared, low-generation-probability nucleotide sequences. A later analysis calculated a clonal expansion index for each public chain from normalized within-repertoire ranks of inferred template counts. A later analysis computed generation probabilities with a VDJ recombination model fitted to out-of-frame rearrangements, and checked the results against IGoR. In a later analysis, TCR-TCR, TCR-HLA and TCR-CMV co-occurrence was scored with hypergeometric tests, and a repertoire-size bias correction was applied to TCR pairs. To estimate false discovery rates, a later analysis permuted the HLA or CMV assignments 20 times. In a later analysis, co-occurring TCRs were grouped using DBSCAN, with TCRdist sequence similarity added in when clustering inside HLA-allele-positive subsets. Repertoires with fewer than 30,000 or more than 120,000 public chains, plus five repertoires with anomalous nucleotide sharing, were excluded from co-occurrence clustering. The clones in this table, taken by TCRdb from immuneACCESS, are in-frame only. Not every clone is retained; where verified, under half of the shortfall comes from an unresolved V gene, and the cause of the rest is unknown. The V and J calls and the clone size are those of that table, but D and trimming were determined from the DNA. In all, the sample holds over 150,000 clones, and 80% of those were seen once. About 1.3% of the sample comes from the top ten.

Concerning this clone itself: Its recognized antigen is unknown. No base quality values were provided; no much bigger clone lies one nucleotide off.

The cohort was made up of 500 to 800 healthy bone marrow donors. At the time of sampling, every cohort member was nominally healthy, though immune exposures that went unrecorded were likely present. The donor tested CMV seronegative, placing the donor among the 350 or so seronegative members of the cohort. Every donor gave a peripheral blood sample, and the peripheral blood mononuclear cells from that sample were used for TCR beta sequencing. The Qiagen DNeasy Blood Extraction Kit was used to extract genomic DNA from the blood cell samples. The paper as a whole reports these results and caveats: A further reported finding was that TCR beta sequences accurately predicted the HLA-A and HLA-B alleles for most subjects in the first cohort. Some IMGT-functional V segments, including TRBV6-2 and TRBV6-3, could not be distinguished by the 87-base-pair reads and were therefore excluded. The study listed 150 to 200 TCR beta chains as associated with cytomegalovirus. When HLA alleles, especially DR and DQ, strongly co-occurred, attributing TCR associations to individual alleles was difficult. At a false discovery rate of 0.05, a later analysis linked 16,951 TCR beta sequences to specific HLA alleles. In a later genetic analysis, a missense DCLRE1C variant was associated with V-gene and J-gene trimming of TCR beta chains, and the association was replicated in an independent cohort. Compared with equally common non-associated chains, HLA-associated TCR beta chains in a later analysis were more clonally expanded and had lower generation probabilities. Because HLA typing was unavailable for some donors at each locus, only the typed subset was used in association tests. The authors suggested that the approach could potentially be generalized to other disease states and immunological phenotypes. Immune exposure information for the cohort was limited to CMV serostatus. Linkage disequilibrium might explain the correlated functional status among segregating V segments, but an unknown experimental factor could not be excluded. According to a later analysis, parvovirus B19, influenza, CMV and Epstein-Barr virus appeared linked to several top co-occurrence clusters. In an earlier analysis of about 600 of the donors, most TCR beta V segments appeared in productive rearrangements about 90% or about 30% of the time, broadly matching IMGT annotations. Over 15 rarely observed V segments, including chromosome 9 orphons, were excluded from the earlier analysis of about 500 of the donors because counts were too low. A later analysis found that TCR association rates varied across HLA loci, with DRB1 alleles showing the most associated TCRs and HLA-C alleles the fewest. The sequencing pipeline was judged likely to have produced a cluster of highly shared sequence variants as a technical artifact. A later genetic analysis reported fewer N-insertions in productive TCRs among donors in an Asian-associated ancestry cluster than the roughly 700-donor mean. Only TCR beta chains were sequenced in this cohort, and the absence of alpha or paired-chain data limited detectable features. Presence/absence analyses assumed roughly uniform sequencing depth across donors, an assumption that may not hold. Most CMV-associated TCR beta chains appeared to be HLA-restricted in a later analysis, and the HLA associations seemed to be driven largely by CMV exposure. Most TCR sequences were seen in very few donors, while some public TCRs were found in many individuals. A few of the identified cytomegalovirus-associated TCR beta chains were confirmed in vitro to be specific for cytomegalovirus antigens. The classifier was reported to diagnose cytomegalovirus status with high specificity and sensitivity in both the original cohort and the validation cohort.

The V and J genes are TRBV14 and TRBJ2-1; a tentative D call is TRBD2 (5 bases match). Material for sequencing was PBMCs. The sequence came from a woman between 45 and 65 years old in good health and CMV-seronegative. The DNA sequence reads TGTGCCAGCAGCCAAGATCGCTCGAGTGTCCTAGCCAATGAGCAGTTCTTC. Its amino acids are CASSQDRSSVLANEQFF.